The sequence of this T cell receptor beta chain was determined in a study of a mutant IDH1 vaccine in newly diagnosed glioma. Turning to the study itself: Radiotherapy, temozolomide, or both had been given previously, and both were given to most.

Method: immunoSEQ multiplex PCR; TCRdb's copy keeps in-frame clones and lacks some. The sample holds about 66,000 clones; 80% to 90% are singletons and the top ten take around 2.9%. CDR1 and CDR2 (germline): SQVTM, ANQGSEA. CDR3 length: 13 amino acids. Trimming removed 3 bases at V and 2 bases at J, with 10 bases between. Notes on the study in general: Top peripheral T cell clonotype shifts appeared unrelated to pseudoprogression.

Time point here: baseline, week 1 (first vaccination visit). Treatment reported: pre-vaccination baseline after standard-of-care therapy. As regards this clone: Its antigen is still unknown.

The J gene is TRBJ1-1, the V gene TRBV29-1; D is unresolved. The specimen was PBMCs, collected from a glioma patient treated with radiotherapy, temozolomide or both. The source of this sequence is a man younger than 45 with glioma. The CDR3 DNA reads TGCAGCGTTGACCGTGCAAGAAACACTGAAGCTTTCTTT. It specifies CSVDRARNTEAFF.